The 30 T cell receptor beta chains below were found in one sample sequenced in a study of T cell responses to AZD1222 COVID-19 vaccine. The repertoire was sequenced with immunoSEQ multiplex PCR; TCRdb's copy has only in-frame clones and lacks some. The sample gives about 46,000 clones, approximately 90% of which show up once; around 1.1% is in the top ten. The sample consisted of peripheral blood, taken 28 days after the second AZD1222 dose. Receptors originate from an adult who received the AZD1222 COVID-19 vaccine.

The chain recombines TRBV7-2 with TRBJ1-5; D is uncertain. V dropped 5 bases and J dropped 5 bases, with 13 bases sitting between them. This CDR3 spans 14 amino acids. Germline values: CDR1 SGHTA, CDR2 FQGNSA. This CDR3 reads CASSQTTTDQPQHF. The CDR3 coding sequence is TGTGCCAGCAGCCAAACCACAACCGATCAGCCCCAGCATTTT.

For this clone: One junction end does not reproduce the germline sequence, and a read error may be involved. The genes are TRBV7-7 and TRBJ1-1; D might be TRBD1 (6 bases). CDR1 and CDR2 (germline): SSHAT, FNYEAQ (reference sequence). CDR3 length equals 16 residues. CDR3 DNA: TGTGCTAGCAGCCCAACCCGAACGGACAGATACACTGAAGCTTTCTTT. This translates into CASSPTRTDRYTEAFF. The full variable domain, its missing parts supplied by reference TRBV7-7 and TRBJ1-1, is GAGVSQSPRYKVTKRGQDVTLRCDPISSHATLYWYQQALGQGPEFLTYFNYEAQPDKSGLPSDRFSAERPEGSISTLTIQRTEQRDSAMYRCASSPTRTDRYTEAFFGQGTRLTVV.

The DNA of the CDR3 is TGTGCCAGTAGTCGACTAGTATGGTACGAGCAGTACTTC. This codes for CASSRLVWYEQYF. The chain uses TRBV19 and TRBJ2-7; TRBD2 might be the D (6 bases). The length of the CDR3 is 13 residues. Germline V CDR1 and CDR2: LNHDA, SQIVND (reference sequence). V lost 5 bases and J lost 4, with 12 bases in between.

This CDR3 reads CANTPGLAGVTDTQYF. DNA for the CDR3: TGTGCCAACACGCCGGGACTAGCGGGAGTTACAGATACGCAGTATTTT. This sequence joins TRBV7-9 and TRBJ2-3; 14 bases are shared with TRBD2. The CDR3 is 16 amino acids. The junction had 9 bases not matched to a gene; V was cut back by 10 bases and J by 3 bases. Germline CDR1 and CDR2: SEHNR and FQNEAQ (reference sequence).

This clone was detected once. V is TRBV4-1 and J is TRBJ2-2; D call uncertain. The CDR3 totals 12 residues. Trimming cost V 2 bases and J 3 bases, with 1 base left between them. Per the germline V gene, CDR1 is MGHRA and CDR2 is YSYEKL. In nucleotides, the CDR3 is TGCGCCAGCAGCCAATACACCGGGGAGCTGTTTTTT. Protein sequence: CASSQYTGELFF.

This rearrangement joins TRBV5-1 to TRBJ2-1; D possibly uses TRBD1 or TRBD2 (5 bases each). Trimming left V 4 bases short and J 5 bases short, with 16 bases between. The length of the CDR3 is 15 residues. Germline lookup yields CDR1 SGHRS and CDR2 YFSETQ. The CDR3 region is CASSIMGTDNNEQFF. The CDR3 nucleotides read TGCGCCAGCAGCATCATGGGGACCGATAACAATGAGCAGTTCTTC.

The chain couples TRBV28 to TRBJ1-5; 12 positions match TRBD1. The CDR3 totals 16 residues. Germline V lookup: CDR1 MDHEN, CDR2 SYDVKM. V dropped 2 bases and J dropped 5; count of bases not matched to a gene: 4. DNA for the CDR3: TGTGCCAGCAGTTTACGGGACAGGGGGCGAGATCAGCCCCAGCATTTT. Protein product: CASSLRDRGRDQPQHF.

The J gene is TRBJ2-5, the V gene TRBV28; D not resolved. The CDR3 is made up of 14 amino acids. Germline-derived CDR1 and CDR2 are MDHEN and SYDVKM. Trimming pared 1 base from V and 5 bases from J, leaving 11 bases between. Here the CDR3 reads CASSLSRGYETQYF. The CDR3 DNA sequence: TGTGCCAGCAGTTTATCCCGCGGATATGAGACCCAGTACTTC.

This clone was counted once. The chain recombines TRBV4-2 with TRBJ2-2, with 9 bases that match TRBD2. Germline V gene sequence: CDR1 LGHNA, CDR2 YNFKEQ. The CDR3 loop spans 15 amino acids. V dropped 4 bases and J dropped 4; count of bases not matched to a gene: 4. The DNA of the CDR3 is TGTGCCAGCAGCCCGCGACTAGCGGTCACCGGGGAGCTGTTTTTT. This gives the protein CASSPRLAVTGELFF.

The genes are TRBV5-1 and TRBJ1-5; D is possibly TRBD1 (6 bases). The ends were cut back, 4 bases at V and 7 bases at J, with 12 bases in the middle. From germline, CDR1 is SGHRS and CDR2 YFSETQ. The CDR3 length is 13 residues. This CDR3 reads CASSLEGGQPQHF. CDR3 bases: TGCGCCAGCAGCCTGGAAGGGGGGCAGCCCCAGCATTTT.

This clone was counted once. CDR3 sequence: CASSQVGVYEQYF. The CDR3 DNA sequence: TGCGCCAGCAGCCAAGTGGGGGTCTACGAGCAGTACTTC. This chain uses TRBV4-1 with TRBJ2-7; D could derive from TRBD1 or TRBD2 (5 bases each). The germline V gene has CDR1 MGHRA and CDR2 YSYEKL. The CDR3 consists of 13 residues. V was shortened by 1 base and J by 3 bases, with 7 bases between the two germline ends.

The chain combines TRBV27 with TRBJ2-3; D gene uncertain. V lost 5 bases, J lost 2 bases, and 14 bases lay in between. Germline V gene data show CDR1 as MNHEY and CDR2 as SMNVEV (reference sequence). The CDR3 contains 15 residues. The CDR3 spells CASSAYLEYTDTQYF. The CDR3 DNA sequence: TGTGCCAGCAGTGCTTATCTCGAGTACACAGATACGCAGTATTTT.

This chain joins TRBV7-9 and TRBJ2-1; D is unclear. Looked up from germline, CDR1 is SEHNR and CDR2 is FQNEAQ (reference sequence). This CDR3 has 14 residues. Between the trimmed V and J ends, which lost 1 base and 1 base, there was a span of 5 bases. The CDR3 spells CASSLDSSYNEQFF. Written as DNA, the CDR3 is TGTGCCAGCAGCTTAGACTCTTCCTACAATGAGCAGTTCTTC.

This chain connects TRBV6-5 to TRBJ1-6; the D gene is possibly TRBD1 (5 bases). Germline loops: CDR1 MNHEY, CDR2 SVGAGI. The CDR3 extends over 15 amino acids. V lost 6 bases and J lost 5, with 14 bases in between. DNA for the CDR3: TGTGCCAGCAGAAGGGGCAGGTTGAATAATTCACCCCTCCACTTT. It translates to CASRRGRLNNSPLHF.

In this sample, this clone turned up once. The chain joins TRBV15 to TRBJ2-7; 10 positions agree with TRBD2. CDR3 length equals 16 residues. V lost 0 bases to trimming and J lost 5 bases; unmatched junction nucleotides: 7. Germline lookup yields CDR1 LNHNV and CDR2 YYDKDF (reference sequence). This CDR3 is CATSRDGSGRAHEQYF. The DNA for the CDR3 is TGTGCCACCAGCAGAGATGGAAGCGGGAGGGCCCACGAGCAGTACTTC.

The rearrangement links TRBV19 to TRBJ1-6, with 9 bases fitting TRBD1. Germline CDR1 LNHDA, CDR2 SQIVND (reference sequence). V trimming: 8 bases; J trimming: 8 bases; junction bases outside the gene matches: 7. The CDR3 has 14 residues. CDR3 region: CASEGTGRYSPLHF. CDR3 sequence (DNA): TGTGCCAGTGAAGGGACAGGGCGCTATTCACCCCTCCACTTT.

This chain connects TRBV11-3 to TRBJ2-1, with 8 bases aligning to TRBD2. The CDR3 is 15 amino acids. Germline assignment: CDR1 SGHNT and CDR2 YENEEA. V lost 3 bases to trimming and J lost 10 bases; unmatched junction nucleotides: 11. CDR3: CASSLGTRGGIEQFF. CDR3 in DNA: TGTGCCAGCAGCTTGGGGACTAGAGGGGGGATAGAGCAGTTCTTC.

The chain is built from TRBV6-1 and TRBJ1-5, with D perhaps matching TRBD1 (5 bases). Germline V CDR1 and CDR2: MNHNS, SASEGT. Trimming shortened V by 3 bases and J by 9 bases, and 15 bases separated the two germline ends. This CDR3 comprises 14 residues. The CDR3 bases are TGTGCCAGCAGTGACAGACAGCCTTTAATGCCCCAGCATTTT. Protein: CASSDRQPLMPQHF.

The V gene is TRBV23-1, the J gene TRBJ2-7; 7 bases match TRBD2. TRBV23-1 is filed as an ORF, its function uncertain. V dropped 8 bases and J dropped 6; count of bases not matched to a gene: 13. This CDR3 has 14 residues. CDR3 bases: TGCGCCAGCCTCCGGTGGGAGGGTATGGGCGAGCAGTACTTC. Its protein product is CASLRWEGMGEQYF.

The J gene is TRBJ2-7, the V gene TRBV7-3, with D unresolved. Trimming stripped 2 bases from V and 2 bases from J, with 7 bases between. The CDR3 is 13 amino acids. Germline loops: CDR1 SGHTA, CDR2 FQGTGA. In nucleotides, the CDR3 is TGTGCCAGCAGCTTAGAGCGTACCTACGAGCAGTACTTC. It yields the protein CASSLERTYEQYF.

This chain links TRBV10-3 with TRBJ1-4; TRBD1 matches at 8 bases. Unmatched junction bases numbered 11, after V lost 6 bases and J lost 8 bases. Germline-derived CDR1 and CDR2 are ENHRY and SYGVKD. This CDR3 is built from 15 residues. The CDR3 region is CAISAMDRAGEKLFF. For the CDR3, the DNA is TGTGCCATCAGCGCGATGGACAGGGCTGGCGAAAAACTGTTTTTT.

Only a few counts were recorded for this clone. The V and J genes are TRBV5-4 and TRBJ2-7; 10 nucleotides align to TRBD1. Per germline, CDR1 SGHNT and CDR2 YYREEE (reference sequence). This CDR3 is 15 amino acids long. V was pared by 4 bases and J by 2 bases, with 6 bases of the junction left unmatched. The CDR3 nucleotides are TGTGCCAGCAGCACGTCGGACAGGGGGGCCTACGAGCAGTACTTC. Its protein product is CASSTSDRGAYEQYF.

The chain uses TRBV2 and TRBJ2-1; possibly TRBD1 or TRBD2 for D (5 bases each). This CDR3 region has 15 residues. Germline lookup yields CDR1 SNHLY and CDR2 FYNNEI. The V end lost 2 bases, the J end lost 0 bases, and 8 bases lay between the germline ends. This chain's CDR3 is CASSEMGVSYNEQFF. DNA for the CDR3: TGTGCCAGCAGTGAAATGGGGGTCTCCTACAATGAGCAGTTCTTC.

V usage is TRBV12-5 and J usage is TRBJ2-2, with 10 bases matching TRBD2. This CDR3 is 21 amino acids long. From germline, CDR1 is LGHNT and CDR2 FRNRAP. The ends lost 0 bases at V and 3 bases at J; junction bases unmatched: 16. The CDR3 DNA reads TGTGCTAGTGGTTTGGTAACGATGGCCCCTAGCGGGAGTCTAGACACCGGGGAGCTGTTTTTT. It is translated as CASGLVTMAPSGSLDTGELFF.

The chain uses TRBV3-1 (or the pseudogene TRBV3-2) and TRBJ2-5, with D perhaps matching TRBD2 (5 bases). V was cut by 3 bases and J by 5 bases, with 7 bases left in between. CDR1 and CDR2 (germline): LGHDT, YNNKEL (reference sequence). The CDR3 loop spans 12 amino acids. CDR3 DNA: TGTGCCAGCAGCCATGGGGAGGAGACCCAGTACTTC. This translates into CASSHGEETQYF.

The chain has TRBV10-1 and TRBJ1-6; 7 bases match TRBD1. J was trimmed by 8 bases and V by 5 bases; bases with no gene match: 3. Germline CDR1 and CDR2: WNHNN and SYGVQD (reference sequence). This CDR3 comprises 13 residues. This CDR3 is CASSIGGDSPLHF. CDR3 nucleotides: TGCGCCAGCAGTATAGGGGGCGATTCACCCCTCCACTTT.

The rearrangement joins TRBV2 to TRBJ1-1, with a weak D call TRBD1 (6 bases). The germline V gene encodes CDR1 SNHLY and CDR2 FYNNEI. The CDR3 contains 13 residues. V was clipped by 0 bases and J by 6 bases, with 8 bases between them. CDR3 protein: CASSEAGGSEAFF. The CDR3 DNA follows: TGTGCCAGCAGTGAAGCAGGGGGTTCTGAAGCTTTCTTT.

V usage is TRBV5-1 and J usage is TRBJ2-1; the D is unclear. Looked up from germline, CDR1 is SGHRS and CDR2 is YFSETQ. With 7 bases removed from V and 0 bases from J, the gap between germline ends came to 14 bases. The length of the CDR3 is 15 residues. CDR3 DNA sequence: TGCGCCAGCCAGCTCGGATCGAGCTCCTACAATGAGCAGTTCTTC. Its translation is CASQLGSSSYNEQFF.

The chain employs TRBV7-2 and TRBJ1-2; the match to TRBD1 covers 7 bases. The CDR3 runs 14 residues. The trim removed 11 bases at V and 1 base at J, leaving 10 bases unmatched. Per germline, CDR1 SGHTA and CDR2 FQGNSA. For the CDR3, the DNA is TGTGCCGCCCGGGGGCGACAGGGTAACTATGGCTACACCTTC. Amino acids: CAARGRQGNYGYTF.

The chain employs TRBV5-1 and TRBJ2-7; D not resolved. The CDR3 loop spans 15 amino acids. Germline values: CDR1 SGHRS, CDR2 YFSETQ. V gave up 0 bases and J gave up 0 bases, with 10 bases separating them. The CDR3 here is CASSLGLEVSYEQYF. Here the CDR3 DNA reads TGCGCCAGCAGCTTGGGCCTTGAGGTCTCCTACGAGCAGTACTTC.